Detailed here is one T cell receptor beta chain. Antigen specificity is unknown. The record originates from a study of OX40 agonist ivuxolimab in advanced cancers. Points from the study as a whole: Several nonresponders also turned out to have low normalized T-cell clonal expansion.

Assay: immunoSEQ multiplex PCR; the TCRdb copy retains only in-frame clones and omits some. The top ten clones hold about 12% of a sample with roughly 43,000 clones, 89% of them seen once. CDR3 size: 12 residues. CDR1 is LNHDA and CDR2 is SQIVND in the germline V gene (reference sequence). The V and J ends lost 3 bases and 4 bases respectively, with 6 bases between them. This chain uses TRBV19 with TRBJ1-1, with D uncertain. This specimen was CD4+ or CD8+ T cells sorted from blood, taken in a trial of the OX40 agonist ivuxolimab. This TCR came from an adult with an advanced solid tumor such as melanoma, head and neck, liver or kidney cancer. The CDR3 is CASSIGFTEAFF. The CDR3 DNA sequence: TGTGCCAGTAGTATCGGCTTCACTGAAGCTTTCTTT. Supplemented by reference TRBV19 and TRBJ1-1, the full variable domain reads DGGITQSPKYLFRKEGQNVTLSCEQNLNHDAMYWYRQDPGQGLRLIYYSQIVNDFQKGDIAEGYSVSREKKESFPLTVTSAQKNPTAFYLCASSIGFTEAFFGQGTRLTVV.